The 16 T cell receptor beta chains below all came from one sample that was sequenced in a study of CD8 T cells in Susac syndrome. A quantity of about 0.5 to 1 ug RNA underwent reverse transcription using random hexamers. MiXCR was run by TCRdb on the immunoSEQ multiplex PCR reads, yielding one entry per CDR3 protein. The sample lists roughly 75,000 distinct CDR3 sequences, 93% occurring once. Sequences were obtained from CD4+ T cells from PBMCs. The receptors originated from a human donor with Susac syndrome.

The J gene is TRBJ1-1, the V gene TRBV28, with 7 bases matching TRBD1. Trimming took 5 bases from V and 4 from J; bases not matched to a gene: 7. Germline CDR1 reads MDHEN; CDR2 reads SYDVKM. CDR3 length equals 14 residues. CDR3 DNA: TGTGCCAGCAGTCGCGAGGGGACAGTCACTGAAGCTTTCTTT. This codes for CASSREGTVTEAFF.

The chain employs TRBV28 and TRBJ2-5, with TRBD1 identical over 8 bases. V shed 3 bases, J shed 5 bases, and the junction held 14 bases outside the gene matches. The V gene's germline CDR1 is MDHEN and CDR2 SYDVKM. This CDR3 is built from 17 residues. CDR3: CASSFPQGASFGETQYF. The DNA of the CDR3 is TGTGCCAGCAGTTTTCCGCAGGGGGCAAGTTTCGGGGAGACCCAGTACTTC. The variable domain in full, completed from reference TRBV28 and TRBJ2-5, reads DVKVTQSSRYLVKRTGEKVFLECVQDMDHENMFWYRQDPGLGLRLIYFSYDVKMKEKGDIPEGYSVSREKKERFSLILESASTNQTSMYLCASSFPQGASFGETQYFGPGTRLLVL.

The gene calls are TRBV6-5 and TRBJ1-3; TRBD1 is a possible D gene (6 bases). Trimming took 5 bases from V and 0 from J, leaving 11 bases between them. CDR3 length: 15 amino acids. CDR1 and CDR2 from the germline V gene are MNHEY and SVGAGI. For the CDR3, the DNA is TGTGCCAGCAGTCGCAGGGGTTACTCTGGAAACACCATATATTTT. Amino acids: CASSRRGYSGNTIYF.

As DNA, the CDR3 is TGCAGTGCACGGACAGCCAGGAGCTCTGGGGCCAACGTCCTGACTTTC. It encodes CSARTARSSGANVLTF. The gene calls are TRBV20-1 and TRBJ2-6; tentative D call: TRBD1 (6 bases). The length of the CDR3 is 16 residues. Between the trimmed V and J ends, which lost 6 bases and 0 bases, there was a span of 15 bases. The V gene's germline CDR1 is DFQATT and CDR2 SNEGSKA (reference sequence).

The V gene is TRBV6-2 or TRBV6-3, the J gene TRBJ2-5; maybe TRBD1 (5 bases). Trimming took 7 bases from V and 1 from J, leaving 19 bases between them. Germline CDR1 MNHEY, CDR2 SVGEGT. This CDR3 contains 16 residues. The CDR3 DNA is TGTGCCAGCAAGTACGGTGGGGCAGGGCTCCAAGAGACCCAGTACTTC. It codes for CASKYGGAGLQETQYF.

The chain combines TRBV14 with TRBJ2-3; a possible D gene is TRBD2 (5 bases). V lost 1 base, J lost 1 base, and 12 bases lay in between. CDR3 size: 16 residues. In germline, CDR1 is SGHDN, CDR2 FVKESK. The CDR3 sequence: CASSQGTGSRTDTQYF. In DNA form, the CDR3 reads TGTGCCAGCAGCCAAGGAACGGGGTCCCGCACAGATACGCAGTATTTT.

The chain uses TRBV3-1 and TRBJ2-1; 12 bases are a match to TRBD2. The germline CDR1 and CDR2 sequences are LGHDT and YNNKEL (reference sequence). The CDR3 extends over 15 amino acids. V dropped 4 bases and J dropped 5; count of bases not matched to a gene: 3. The CDR3: CASSPLAGGNNEQFF. In nucleotides, the CDR3 is TGTGCCAGCAGCCCCCTAGCGGGGGGGAACAATGAGCAGTTCTTC.

The chain links TRBV5-6 to TRBJ2-7; 8 nucleotides line up with TRBD2. V was clipped by 3 bases and J by 0 bases; unmatched bases: 5. Germline loops: CDR1 SGHDT, CDR2 YYEEEE. The CDR3 contains 15 residues. The CDR3 DNA is TGTGCCAGCAGCTCCGCTAGCGGGTTCTCCTACGAGCAGTACTTC. Amino acids: CASSSASGFSYEQYF.

The gene calls are TRBV20-1 and TRBJ1-1; D is undetermined. Germline lookup yields CDR1 DFQATT and CDR2 SNEGSKA (reference sequence). The CDR3 sequence is 14 residues long. V was pared by 1 base and J by 1 base, with 10 bases between. In nucleotides, the CDR3 is TGCAGTGCTAGAGCCCTTTCAGAGAACACTGAAGCTTTCTTT. Translated, it gives CSARALSENTEAFF.

J is TRBJ1-2 and V is TRBV5-6; D is perhaps TRBD1 (6 bases). The CDR3 sequence is 13 residues long. Per germline, CDR1 SGHDT and CDR2 YYEEEE. The V end lost 3 bases, the J end lost 7 bases, and 13 bases lay between the germline ends. The CDR3 region has the DNA TGTGCCAGCAGCTACTTTGGACAGTCTGGCTACACCTTC. This translates into CASSYFGQSGYTF. Complete variable domain (other parts from reference TRBV5-6 and TRBJ1-2): DAGVTQSPTHLIKTRGQQVTLRCSPKSGHDTVSWYQQALGQGPQFIFQYYEEEERQRGNFPDRFSGHQFPNYSSELNVNALLLGDSALYLCASSYFGQSGYTFGSGTRLTVV.

The chain combines TRBV5-1 with TRBJ2-7; perhaps D is TRBD1 or TRBD2 (6 bases each). This CDR3 has 14 amino acids. Germline V gene lookup returns CDR1 SGHRS and CDR2 YFSETQ. Between the trimmed V and J ends, which lost 3 bases and 5 bases, there was a span of 15 bases. The CDR3 spells CASSSADRTNEQYF. CDR3 DNA: TGCGCCAGCAGCTCAGCCGACAGGACTAACGAGCAGTACTTC.

The chain joins TRBV18 to TRBJ1-5; 11 positions match TRBD1. The CDR3 has 17 amino acids. Germline lookup yields CDR1 KGHSH and CDR2 LQKENI. V shed 1 base and J 3 bases; nucleotides not matched to a gene: 5. This CDR3 is CASSPQRGQGVNQPQHF. In DNA form, the CDR3 reads TGTGCCAGCTCACCACAACGGGGACAGGGGGTCAATCAGCCCCAGCATTTT.

The V call is TRBV20-1, the J call TRBJ1-5; perhaps TRBD1 as D (5 bases). V lost 0 bases and J lost 3, with 12 bases in between. CDR1 DFQATT and CDR2 SNEGSKA come from the germline V gene (reference sequence). This CDR3 comprises 15 residues. The chain's CDR3 is CSARDRTGANQPQHF. DNA of the CDR3: TGCAGTGCTAGAGATCGAACAGGCGCCAATCAGCCCCAGCATTTT.

This chain uses TRBV7-2 with TRBJ1-2; no reliable D call. This CDR3 contains 15 residues. Trimming pared 1 base from V and 0 bases from J, leaving 9 bases between. Germline V CDR1 and CDR2: SGHTA, FQGNSA. The CDR3 spells CASSLVPDANYGYTF. The DNA of the CDR3 is TGTGCCAGCAGCTTAGTCCCAGATGCTAACTATGGCTACACCTTC.

This chain uses TRBV7-2 with TRBJ1-2, with D maybe TRBD1 (5 bases). Germline CDR1 is SGHTA and CDR2 is FQGNSA. This CDR3 spans 14 amino acids. V was shortened by 4 bases and J by 3 bases, with 12 bases between the two germline ends. This CDR3 is CASSWGRRDYGYTF. Written as DNA, the CDR3 is TGTGCCAGCAGCTGGGGCCGAAGGGACTATGGCTACACCTTC. Supplemented by reference TRBV7-2 and TRBJ1-2, the full variable domain reads GAGVSQSPSNKVTEKGKDVELRCDPISGHTALYWYRQSLGQGLEFLIYFQGNSAPDKSGLPSDRFSAERTGGSVSTLTIQRTQQEDSAVYLCASSWGRRDYGYTFGSGTRLTVV.

The rearrangement joins TRBV5-5 to TRBJ1-5; D not resolved. The V end lost 0 bases, the J end lost 6 bases, and 7 bases lay between the germline ends. CDR1 and CDR2 (germline): SGHKS, YYEKEE (reference sequence). The CDR3 is 13 amino acids. CDR3 DNA: TGTGCCAGCAGCTTGGTGGTCAGTCAGCCCCAGCATTTT. Translation gives CASSLVVSQPQHF.